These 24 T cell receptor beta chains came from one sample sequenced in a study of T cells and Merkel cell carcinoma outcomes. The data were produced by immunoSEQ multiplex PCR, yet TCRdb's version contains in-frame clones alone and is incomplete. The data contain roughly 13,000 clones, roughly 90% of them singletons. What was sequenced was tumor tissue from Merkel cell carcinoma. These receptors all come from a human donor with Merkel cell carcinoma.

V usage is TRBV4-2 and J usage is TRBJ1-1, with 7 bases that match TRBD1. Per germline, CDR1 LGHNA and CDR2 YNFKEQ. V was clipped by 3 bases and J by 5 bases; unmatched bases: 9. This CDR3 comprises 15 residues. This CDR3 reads CASSHGDRARTEAFF. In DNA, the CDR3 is TGTGCCAGCAGCCACGGTGACAGGGCCAGGACTGAAGCTTTCTTT.

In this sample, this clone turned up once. CDR3 coding DNA: TGCGCCAGCAGCCAAGACCCAACTTGGGGAGATACGCAGTATTTT. It translates to CASSQDPTWGDTQYF. V gene TRBV4-1 combines with J gene TRBJ2-3; D is undetermined. Trimming shortened V by 0 bases and J by 5 bases, and 12 bases separated the two germline ends. Germline V gene data show CDR1 as MGHRA and CDR2 as YSYEKL. The length of the CDR3 is 15 residues.

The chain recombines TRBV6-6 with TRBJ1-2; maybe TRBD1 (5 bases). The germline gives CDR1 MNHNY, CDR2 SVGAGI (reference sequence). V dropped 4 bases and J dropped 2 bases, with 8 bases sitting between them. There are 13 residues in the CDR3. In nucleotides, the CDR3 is TGTGCCAGCAGTTCGGGACGGAACTATGGCTACACCTTC. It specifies CASSSGRNYGYTF.

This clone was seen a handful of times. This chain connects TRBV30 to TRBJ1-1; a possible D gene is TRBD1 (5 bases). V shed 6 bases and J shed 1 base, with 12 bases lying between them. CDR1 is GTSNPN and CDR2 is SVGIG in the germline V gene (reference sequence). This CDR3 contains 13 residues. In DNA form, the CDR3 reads TGTGCCTGTTCCCGGGACGCGAACACTGAAGCTTTCTTT. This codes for CACSRDANTEAFF.

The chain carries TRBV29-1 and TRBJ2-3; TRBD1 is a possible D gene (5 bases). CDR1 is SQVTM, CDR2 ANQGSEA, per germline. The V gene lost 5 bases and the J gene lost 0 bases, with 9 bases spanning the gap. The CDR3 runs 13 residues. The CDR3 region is CSVRQTSTDTQYF. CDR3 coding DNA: TGCAGCGTTAGACAGACTAGCACAGATACGCAGTATTTT.

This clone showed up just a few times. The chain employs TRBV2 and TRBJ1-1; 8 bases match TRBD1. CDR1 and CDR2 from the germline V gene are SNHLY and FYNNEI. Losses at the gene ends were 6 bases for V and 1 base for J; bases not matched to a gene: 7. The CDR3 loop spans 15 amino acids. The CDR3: CASSPRTGRNTEAFF. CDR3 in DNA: TGTGCCAGCAGCCCTAGGACAGGGAGGAACACTGAAGCTTTCTTT.

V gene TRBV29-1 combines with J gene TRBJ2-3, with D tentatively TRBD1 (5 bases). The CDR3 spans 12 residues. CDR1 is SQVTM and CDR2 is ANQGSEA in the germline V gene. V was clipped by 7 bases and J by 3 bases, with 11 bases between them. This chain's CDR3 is CSAQGGTDTQYF. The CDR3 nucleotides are TGCAGCGCCCAGGGTGGGACAGATACGCAGTATTTT.

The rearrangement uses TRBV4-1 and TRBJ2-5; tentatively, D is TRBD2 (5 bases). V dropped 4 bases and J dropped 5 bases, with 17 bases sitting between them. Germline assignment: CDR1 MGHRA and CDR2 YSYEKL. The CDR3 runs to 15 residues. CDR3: CASSLTLLRRETQYF. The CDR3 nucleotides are TGCGCCAGCAGCCTGACCCTCCTGCGGAGGGAGACCCAGTACTTC.

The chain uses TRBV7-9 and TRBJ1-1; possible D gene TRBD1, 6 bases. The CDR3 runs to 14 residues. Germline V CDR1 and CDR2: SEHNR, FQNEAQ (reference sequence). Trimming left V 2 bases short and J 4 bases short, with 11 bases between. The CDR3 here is CASSLTGFSTEAFF. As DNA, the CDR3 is TGTGCCAGCAGCTTAACAGGGTTTTCCACTGAAGCTTTCTTT.

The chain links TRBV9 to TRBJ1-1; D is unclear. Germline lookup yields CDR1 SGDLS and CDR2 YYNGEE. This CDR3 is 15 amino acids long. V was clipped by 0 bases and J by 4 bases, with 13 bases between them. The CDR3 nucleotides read TGTGCCAGCAGCGTAGAGCCAGCAGCTGGCACTGAAGCTTTCTTT. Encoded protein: CASSVEPAAGTEAFF.

The DNA of the CDR3 is TGTGCCAGCAGCGAATCGGGGTACAATGAGCAGTTCTTC. It encodes CASSESGYNEQFF. This chain connects TRBV9 to TRBJ2-1; tentatively, D is TRBD2 (5 bases). The V gene's germline CDR1 is SGDLS and CDR2 YYNGEE. V lost 3 bases to trimming and J lost 4 bases, with 8 bases between them. The length of the CDR3 is 13 residues. Supplemented by reference TRBV9 and TRBJ2-1, the full variable domain reads DSGVTQTPKHLITATGQRVTLRCSPRSGDLSVYWYQQSLDQGLQFLIQYYNGEERAKGNILERFSAQQFPDLHSELNLSSLELGDSALYFCASSESGYNEQFFGPGTRLTVL.

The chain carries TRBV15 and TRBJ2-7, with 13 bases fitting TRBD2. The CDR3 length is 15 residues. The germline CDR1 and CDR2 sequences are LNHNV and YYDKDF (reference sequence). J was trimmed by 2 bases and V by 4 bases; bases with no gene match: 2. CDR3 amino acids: CATSIGLAGAYEQYF. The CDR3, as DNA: TGTGCCACCAGCATAGGACTAGCGGGGGCCTACGAGCAGTACTTC.

The CDR3 sequence: CASSRRVRGNTIYF. Written as DNA, the CDR3 is TGTGCCAGCAGCCGTCGGGTGCGCGGAAACACCATATATTTT. The rearrangement joins TRBV7-9 to TRBJ1-3; no clear D gene. The CDR3 extends over 14 amino acids. V was pared by 5 bases and J by 4 bases, with 12 bases between. CDR1 and CDR2 from the germline V gene are SEHNR and FQNEAQ (reference sequence).

Written as DNA, the CDR3 is TGCAGCGTTGAAAGCCTAGCGGGAGACGAGCAGTACTTC. Translating gives CSVESLAGDEQYF. The chain combines TRBV29-1 with TRBJ2-7; 10 positions match TRBD2. In germline, CDR1 is SQVTM, CDR2 ANQGSEA. The V gene end was trimmed by 2 bases and the J gene end by 5 bases; junction bases not matched to a gene: 3. The CDR3 runs 13 residues.

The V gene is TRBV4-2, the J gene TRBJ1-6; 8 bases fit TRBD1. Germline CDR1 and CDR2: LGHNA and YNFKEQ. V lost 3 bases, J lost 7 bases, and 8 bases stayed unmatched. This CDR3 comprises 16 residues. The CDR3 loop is CASSQGPGQGNSPLHF. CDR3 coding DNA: TGTGCCAGCAGCCAGGGTCCTGGACAGGGAAATTCACCCCTCCACTTT.

CDR3 in DNA: TGCAGCGGTAAAGTCGGGGGGAGGGAGACCCAGTACTTC. Amino acids: CSGKVGGRETQYF. The rearrangement joins TRBV29-1 to TRBJ2-5; 7 bases fit TRBD2. The V and J ends lost 7 bases and 5 bases, in that order; junction bases with no gene match: 10. This CDR3 contains 13 residues. CDR1 and CDR2 (germline): SQVTM, ANQGSEA.

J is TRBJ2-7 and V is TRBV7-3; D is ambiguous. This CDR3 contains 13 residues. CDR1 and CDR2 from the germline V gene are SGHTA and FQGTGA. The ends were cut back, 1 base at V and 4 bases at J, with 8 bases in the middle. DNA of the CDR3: TGTGCCAGCAGCTTAAATCGGGCGTACGAGCAGTACTTC. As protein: CASSLNRAYEQYF.

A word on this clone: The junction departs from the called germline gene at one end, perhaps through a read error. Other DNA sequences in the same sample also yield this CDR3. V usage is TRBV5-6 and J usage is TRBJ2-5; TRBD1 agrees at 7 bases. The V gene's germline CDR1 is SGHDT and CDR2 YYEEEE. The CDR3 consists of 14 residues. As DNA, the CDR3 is TGTGCCAGCAGCTTTCCGACAGGGTCAGAGACCCAATACTTC. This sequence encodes CASSFPTGSETQYF.

The CDR3 region has the DNA TGTGCCATCAGTGAGTCAGGACGGAACACAGATACGCAGTATTTT. It is translated as CAISESGRNTDTQYF. The rearrangement links TRBV10-3 to TRBJ2-3; D gene uncertain. The germline CDR1 and CDR2 sequences are ENHRY and SYGVKD. Trimming took off 0 bases at V and 2 bases at J, with 9 bases between the two ends. The CDR3 loop spans 15 amino acids.

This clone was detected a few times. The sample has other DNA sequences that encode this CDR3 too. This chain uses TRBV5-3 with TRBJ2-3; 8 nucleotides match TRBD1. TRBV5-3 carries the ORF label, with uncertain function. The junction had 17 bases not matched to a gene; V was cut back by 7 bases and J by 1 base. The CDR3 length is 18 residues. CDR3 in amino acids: CARGQGAGGAGCTDTQYF. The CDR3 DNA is TGTGCCAGAGGCCAAGGGGCAGGGGGCGCGGGGTGCACAGATACGCAGTATTTT.

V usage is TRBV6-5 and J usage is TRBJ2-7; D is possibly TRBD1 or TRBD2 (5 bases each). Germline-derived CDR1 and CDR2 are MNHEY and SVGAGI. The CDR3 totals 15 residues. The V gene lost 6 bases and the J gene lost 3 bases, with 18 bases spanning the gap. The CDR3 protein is CASRTQGWDLYEQYF. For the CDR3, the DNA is TGTGCCAGCAGAACCCAGGGCTGGGACCTCTACGAGCAGTACTTC.

The CDR3 sequence is CASSLEGGDLDEKLFF. The CDR3 DNA reads as TGTGCCAGCAGCTTAGAGGGGGGAGATTTGGATGAAAAACTGTTTTTT. The gene calls are TRBV7-8 and TRBJ1-4; D is possibly TRBD1 (6 bases). The V gene lost 1 base and the J gene lost 6 bases, with 15 bases spanning the gap. Germline V gene data show CDR1 as SGHVS and CDR2 as FQNEAQ. The CDR3 has 16 amino acids.

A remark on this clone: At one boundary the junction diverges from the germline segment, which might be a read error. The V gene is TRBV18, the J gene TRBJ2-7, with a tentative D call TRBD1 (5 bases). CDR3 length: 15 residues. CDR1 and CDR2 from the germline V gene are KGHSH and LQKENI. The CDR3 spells CASSRREGAAYEQYF. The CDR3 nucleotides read TGTGCCAGCTCACGGAGAGAAGGGGCAGCCTACGAGCAGTACTTT.

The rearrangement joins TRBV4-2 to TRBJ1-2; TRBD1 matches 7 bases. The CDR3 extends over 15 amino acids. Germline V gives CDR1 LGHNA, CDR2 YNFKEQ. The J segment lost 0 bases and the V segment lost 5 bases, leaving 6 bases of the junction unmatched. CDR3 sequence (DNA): TGTGCCAGCAGCGTTGGGACAGCGACTAACTATGGCTACACCTTC. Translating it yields CASSVGTATNYGYTF.